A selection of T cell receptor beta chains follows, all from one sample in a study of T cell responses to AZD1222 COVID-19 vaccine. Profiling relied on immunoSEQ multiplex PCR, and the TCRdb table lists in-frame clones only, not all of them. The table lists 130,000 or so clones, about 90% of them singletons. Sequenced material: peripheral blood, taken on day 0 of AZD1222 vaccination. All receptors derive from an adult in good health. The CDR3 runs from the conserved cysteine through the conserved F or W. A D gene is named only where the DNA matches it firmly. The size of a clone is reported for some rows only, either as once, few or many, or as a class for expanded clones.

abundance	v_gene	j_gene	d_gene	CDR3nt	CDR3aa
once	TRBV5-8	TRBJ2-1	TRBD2	TGTGCCAGCAGCCGGGACCCAGCGGGAAGCTCCTACAATGAGCAGTTCTTC	CASSRDPAGSSYNEQFF
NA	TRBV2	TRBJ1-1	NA	TGTGCCAGCAGACGCAGGGGATTGAACACTGAAGCTTTCTTT	CASRRRGLNTEAFF
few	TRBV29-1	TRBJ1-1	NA	TGCAGCGTTAACAGGAACACTGAAGCTTTCTTT	CSVNRNTEAFF
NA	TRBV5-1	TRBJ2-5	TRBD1	TGCGCCAGCAGCTCAGGGGGCGCCTCAGAGACCCAGTACTTC	CASSSGGASETQYF
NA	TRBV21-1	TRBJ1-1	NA	TGTGCCAGCAGCAAAAGGGGGAGGGGCGCTGAAGCTTTCTTT	CASSKRGRGAEAFF
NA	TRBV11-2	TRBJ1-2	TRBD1	TGTGCCAGCAGCTTAGTGATTACAGGGGCCTATGGCTACACCTTC	CASSLVITGAYGYTF
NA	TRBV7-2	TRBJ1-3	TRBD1	TGTGCCAGCAGCTCCCCGAGGGACAGGTCCGGAAACACCATATATTTT	CASSSPRDRSGNTIYF
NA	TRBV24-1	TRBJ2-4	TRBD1	TGTGCCACCAGTGACGGACAGGCCGGAGGCGGCATTCAGTACTTC	CATSDGQAGGGIQYF
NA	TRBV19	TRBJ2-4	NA	TGTGCCAGTAGTATAGTTCAGGGAGGCAAAAACATTCAGTACTTC	CASSIVQGGKNIQYF
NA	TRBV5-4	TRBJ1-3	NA	TGTGCCAGCAGCTCGACTAGCTCTGGAAACACCATATATTTT	CASSSTSSGNTIYF
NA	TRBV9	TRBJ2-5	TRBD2	TGTGCCAGCAGCGTAACCCCGGGGACTACTCGGGAGACCCAGTACTTC	CASSVTPGTTRETQYF
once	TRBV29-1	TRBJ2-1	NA	TGCAGCGTATCAGAGCAGTTCTTC	CSVSEQFF
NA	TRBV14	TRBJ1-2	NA	TGTGCCAGCAGCCCCTTTGGGTCCCTCTATGGCTACACCTTC	CASSPFGSLYGYTF
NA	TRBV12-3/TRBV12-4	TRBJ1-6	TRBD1	TGTGCCACCAGTAACAGGGGAACCCTCCACTTT	CATSNRGTLHF
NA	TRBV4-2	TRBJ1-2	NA	TGTGCCAGCAGCCAAGATTTGGCCACTAACTATGGCTACACCTTC	CASSQDLATNYGYTF
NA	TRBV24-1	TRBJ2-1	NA	TGTGCCACCAGTCCCCAGGGACGTAGTTCCTACAATGAGCAGTTCTTC	CATSPQGRSSYNEQFF
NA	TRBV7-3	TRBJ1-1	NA	TGTGCCAGCAGCCCCGGGAGGGTTACTGAAGCTTTCTTT	CASSPGRVTEAFF
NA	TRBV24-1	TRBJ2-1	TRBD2	TGTGCCACCAGTGATTCGGGGCTAGCGGGGGTCAATGAGCAGTTCTTC	CATSDSGLAGVNEQFF
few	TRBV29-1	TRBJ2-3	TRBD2	TGCAGCGTTGTCCCAGCGGGGGTTACAGATACGCAGTATTTT	CSVVPAGVTDTQYF
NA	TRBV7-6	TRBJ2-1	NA	TGTGCCAGCAGCGCCTCGAGAAGTGAGCAGTTCTTC	CASSASRSEQFF
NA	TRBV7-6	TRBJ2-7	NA	TGTGCCAGCAGCCCTGTGGGGGGTTCCTCCTACGAGCAGTACTTC	CASSPVGGSSYEQYF
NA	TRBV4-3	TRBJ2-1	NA	TGCGCCAGCAGCCAAGAGGCGGGGTACAATGAGCAGTTCTTC	CASSQEAGYNEQFF
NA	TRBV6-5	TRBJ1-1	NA	TGTGCTTTCCCCATTGGGCCGAACACTGAAGCTTTCTTT	CAFPIGPNTEAFF
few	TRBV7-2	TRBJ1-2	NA	TGTGCCAGCAGCGAAAACCAGTATGGCTACACCTTC	CASSENQYGYTF
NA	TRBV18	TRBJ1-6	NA	TGTGCCAGCTCACCACCGGTCAATTCACCCCTCCACTTT	CASSPPVNSPLHF
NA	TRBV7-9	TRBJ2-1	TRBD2	TGTGCCAGCAGCTCCTTGGGACTAGCGGGGAATGAGCAGTTCTTC	CASSSLGLAGNEQFF